This TCR beta chain is from a study of T-cell reconstitution after alpha-beta-depleted transplantation in children. This clonotype has a handful of counts. Preparation of the TCRbeta library used unique molecular identifiers. In TCRdb, the PCR reads were re-called with MiXCR into one record per CDR3 protein. The data contain about 610,000 distinct CDR3 sequences, over 9.5% of them singletons. The V segment lost 2 bases and the J segment 6 bases; nucleotides outside the gene matches: 10. The CDR3 runs to 14 residues. CDR1 is SQVTM and CDR2 is ANQGSEA in the germline V gene. The clonotype was recovered from a human donor who donated a stem cell graft to a child with acute myeloid leukemia. The starting material was PBMCs from the stem cell graft donor, obtained from the stem cell graft. The genes are TRBV29-1 and TRBJ2-7; 7 bases agree with TRBD2. As DNA, the CDR3 is TGCAGCGTTGAAAACAGCTCGGGAGGCGGCGAGCAGTACTTC. Protein product: CSVENSSGGGEQYF.